These 20 T cell receptor beta chains were all obtained from the same sample, sequenced in a study of cytomegalovirus exposure and HLA in healthy donors. The PCR employed 60 Vbeta primers together with 13 Jbeta primers. Data came from immunoSEQ multiplex PCR; TCRdb stores just in-frame clones and leaves some out. The sample consists of 75,000 to 90,000 clones, about 73% of them appearing once. The sample taken for sequencing was PBMCs. The receptor source for this set is a man aged 40-49 years in good health and CMV-seronegative.

J is TRBJ2-7 and V is TRBV6-5, with 7 nucleotides matching TRBD1. V gave up 6 bases and J gave up 2 bases; unmatched junction bases: 7. Looked up from germline, CDR1 is MNHEY and CDR2 is SVGAGI. CDR3 length: 14 residues. The CDR3 DNA reads as TGTGCCAGCAGGAGGGGGACAGTTGCCTACGAGCAGTACTTC. Its protein product is CASRRGTVAYEQYF.

CDR3 nucleotides: TGTGCCAGCAGTCTTCTTTTTAGTTCACCCCTCCACTTT. Translated: CASSLLFSSPLHF. The chain links TRBV27 to TRBJ1-6, with no clear D. Germline CDR1 reads MNHEY; CDR2 reads SMNVEV (reference sequence). The germline V and J ends were trimmed by 5 bases and 9 bases, with 11 bases remaining between them. The CDR3 extends over 13 amino acids.

A single count supports this clone. The rearrangement uses TRBV19 and TRBJ2-2; D remains ambiguous. The CDR3 sequence is 14 residues long. V gave up 6 bases and J gave up 5 bases, with 13 bases separating them. Germline V CDR1 and CDR2: LNHDA, SQIVND (reference sequence). This chain's CDR3 is CASSIHDKTGELFF. The CDR3 DNA is TGTGCCAGTAGCATCCACGACAAAACCGGGGAGCTGTTTTTT.

The V and J genes are TRBV18 and TRBJ1-1; tentatively, D is TRBD1 (5 bases). In germline, CDR1 is KGHSH, CDR2 LQKENI. This CDR3 has 14 residues. V lost 4 bases and J lost 5, with 14 bases in between. This chain's CDR3 is CASSQGGERTEAFF. CDR3 sequence (DNA): TGTGCCAGCTCACAGGGAGGGGAGCGGACTGAAGCTTTCTTT.

This clone was recorded a few times. This chain uses TRBV2 with TRBJ2-7; 11 bases align to TRBD2. The germline CDR1 and CDR2 sequences are SNHLY and FYNNEI. The J segment lost 4 bases and the V segment lost 6 bases, leaving 8 bases of the junction unmatched. The CDR3 loop spans 15 amino acids. CDR3 sequence reads: CASSLGLAGGYEQYF. As DNA, the CDR3 is TGTGCCAGCAGCCTAGGACTAGCGGGTGGATACGAGCAGTACTTC.

CDR3 sequence (DNA): TGTGCCACCAGCAGGGGTGGGAGCGGGGAGCTGTTTTTT. This codes for CATSRGGSGELFF. V gene TRBV15 combines with J gene TRBJ2-2, with a tentative D call TRBD2 (5 bases). The V end was cut by 3 bases, the J end by 7 bases, with 9 bases between. The CDR3 runs to 13 residues. The germline V gene has CDR1 LNHNV and CDR2 YYDKDF (reference sequence).

The rearrangement uses TRBV28 and TRBJ2-2; D perhaps matches TRBD1 (6 bases). Trimming cost V 6 bases and J 1 base, with 12 bases left between them. The CDR3 is made up of 15 amino acids. Germline values: CDR1 MDHEN, CDR2 SYDVKM. DNA of the CDR3: TGTGCCAGCAGCCTCTCGGACAGGAACACCGGGGAGCTGTTTTTT. Translating gives CASSLSDRNTGELFF.

This chain joins TRBV7-6 and TRBJ2-3; TRBD2 matches at 9 bases. Looked up from germline, CDR1 is SGHVS and CDR2 is FNYEAQ. The length of the CDR3 is 17 residues. V shed 3 bases, J shed 6 bases, and the junction held 13 bases outside the gene matches. The CDR3 DNA reads as TGTGCCAGCAGCTTCTCGGTTCGTAGCGGGAGTTCCGATACGCAGTATTTT. Translation: CASSFSVRSGSSDTQYF.

The rearrangement links TRBV5-1 to TRBJ2-3; weak D call: TRBD2 (6 bases). The CDR3 length is 13 residues. The germline gives CDR1 SGHRS, CDR2 YFSETQ. V shed 4 bases and J shed 0 bases, with 6 bases lying between them. The CDR3 protein is CASSRESTDTQYF. CDR3 DNA sequence: TGCGCCAGCAGCCGGGAGAGCACAGATACGCAGTATTTT.

The rearrangement joins TRBV6-5 to TRBJ2-7; no definite D call. The germline V and J ends were trimmed by 0 bases and 0 bases, with 9 bases remaining between them. This CDR3 comprises 15 residues. Germline values: CDR1 MNHEY, CDR2 SVGAGI. For the CDR3, the DNA is TGTGCCAGCAGTTACTCGGTTAGTTCCTCCTACGAGCAGTACTTC. This gives the protein CASSYSVSSSYEQYF.

In DNA, the CDR3 is TGCGCCAGCGGGGAGCGTTGTGAGGGCAGGGGGTTGATTAACTATGGCTACACCTTC. Amino acids: CASGERCEGRGLINYGYTF. The rearrangement uses TRBV10-1 and TRBJ1-2, with 7 nucleotides matching TRBD1. CDR3 length equals 19 residues. Germline-derived CDR1 and CDR2 are WNHNN and SYGVQD (reference sequence). V was clipped by 8 bases and J by 1 base; unmatched bases: 22.

This clone was found a few times. The V gene is TRBV4-1, the J gene TRBJ1-2; D gene uncertain. V was trimmed by 1 base and J by 0 bases, leaving 9 bases between them. CDR1 MGHRA and CDR2 YSYEKL come from the germline V gene. There are 15 residues in the CDR3. The CDR3 bases are TGCGCCAGCAGCCAAGTAGCCAGTTCTAACTATGGCTACACCTTC. This encodes CASSQVASSNYGYTF.

Notes on this clone: One end of the junction does not line up with germline, which may come from a read error. J is TRBJ2-7 and V is TRBV7-9; 12 bases line up with TRBD2. The CDR3 spans 14 residues. Germline V CDR1 and CDR2: SEHNR, FQNEAQ (reference sequence). The CDR3 loop is CASSLAGGPYEQYF. As DNA, the CDR3 is TGTGCCAGCAGCCTAGCGGGAGGGCCCTACGAGCAGTACTTC.

This clone was counted a few times. This chain links TRBV30 with TRBJ1-1; D gene ambiguous. Germline V lookup: CDR1 GTSNPN, CDR2 SVGIG (reference sequence). CDR3 length equals 12 residues. Between the trimmed V and J ends, which lost 8 bases and 7 bases, there was a span of 17 bases. The CDR3 DNA sequence: TGTGCCGGAGCGCTAACACGGAGTGAAGCTTTCTTT. Amino acids: CAGALTRSEAFF.

The chain carries TRBV28 and TRBJ2-2; D is perhaps TRBD2 (6 bases). Germline V lookup: CDR1 MDHEN, CDR2 SYDVKM. Deletions cut 0 bases from V and 0 bases from J, with 11 bases between. The CDR3 covers 17 residues. The CDR3 bases are TGTGCCAGCAGTTTATGGCGGGATAGTTCGAACACCGGGGAGCTGTTTTTT. It specifies CASSLWRDSSNTGELFF.

This clone appeared a few times. The chain has TRBV4-2 and TRBJ2-7; 7 bases match TRBD2. J was trimmed by 0 bases and V by 1 base; bases with no gene match: 6. CDR3 length: 16 amino acids. Germline V gene sequence: CDR1 LGHNA, CDR2 YNFKEQ. The CDR3 nucleotides read TGTGCCAGCAGCCAAGTTCGGTCGGGAGGCTCCTACGAGCAGTACTTC. It is translated as CASSQVRSGGSYEQYF.

The genes are TRBV7-2 and TRBJ2-5; 12 positions match TRBD2. Trimming took 1 base from V and 5 from J; bases not matched to a gene: 11. The CDR3 has 18 residues. Germline assignment: CDR1 SGHTA and CDR2 FQGNSA. In DNA form, the CDR3 reads TGTGCCAGCAGCTTAGGGCTAGCGGGAGGGCCAGTGAGGGAGACCCAGTACTTC. Translated, it gives CASSLGLAGGPVRETQYF. Filled out from reference TRBV7-2 and TRBJ2-5, the complete variable domain reads GAGVSQSPSNKVTEKGKDVELRCDPISGHTALYWYRQSLGQGLEFLIYFQGNSAPDKSGLPSDRFSAERTGGSVSTLTIQRTQQEDSAVYLCASSLGLAGGPVRETQYFGPGTRLLVL.

This clone was seen only once. The gene calls are TRBV6-6 and TRBJ2-7, with 8 nucleotides matching TRBD2. Germline V lookup: CDR1 MNHNY, CDR2 SVGAGI (reference sequence). Trimming removed 2 bases from V and 2 bases from J; junction bases left unmatched: 5. The CDR3 contains 15 residues. The CDR3 loop is CASSYPGGETYEQYF. DNA for the CDR3: TGTGCCAGCAGTTACCCGGGAGGGGAAACCTACGAGCAGTACTTC.

The genes are TRBV5-1 and TRBJ2-7; 10 nucleotides agree with TRBD1. The CDR3 extends over 15 amino acids. J gave up 5 bases and V 4 bases, and 9 bases lay outside the gene matches. Looked up from germline, CDR1 is SGHRS and CDR2 is YFSETQ. This CDR3 is CASSLGDRGFDEQYF. CDR3 DNA: TGCGCCAGCAGCCTGGGGGACAGGGGATTTGACGAGCAGTACTTC.

The rearrangement uses TRBV6-5 and TRBJ1-2, with 9 bases that match TRBD1. This CDR3 has 13 residues. J lost 6 bases, V lost 6 bases, and 5 bases had no gene match. CDR1 is MNHEY and CDR2 is SVGAGI in the germline V gene. The chain's CDR3 is CASSRGQGDGYTF. The CDR3 DNA sequence: TGTGCCAGCAGCCGGGGACAGGGTGATGGCTACACCTTC.